A single sample gave rise to the 21 T cell receptor beta chains below, sequenced in a study of Graves' ophthalmopathy and Graves' hyperthyroidism. Amplified material comprised TCR beta CDR3 regions derived from RNA transcripts. The library came from an HTBI-primed first-round RT-PCR and a second-round multiplex PCR. TCRdb re-called the multiplex PCR reads with MiXCR, one entry per CDR3 protein. The table shows approximately 150,000 distinct CDR3 sequences, with 35% to 50% occurring only once. The sequencing input was peripheral blood. The receptor set was obtained from a man aged 30 to 45 with Graves' ophthalmopathy.

This clonotype was picked up many times. The chain is built from TRBV13 and TRBJ2-6; D is ambiguous. Per germline, CDR1 PRHDT and CDR2 FYEKMQ (reference sequence). The CDR3 extends over 16 amino acids. V was clipped by 4 bases and J by 0 bases, with 10 bases between them. Here the CDR3 reads CASSYDPGSGANVLTF. The CDR3 DNA reads as TGTGCCAGCAGCTACGACCCGGGCTCTGGGGCCAACGTCCTGACTTTC. The whole variable domain, remainder taken from reference TRBV13 and TRBJ2-6, is AAGVIQSPRHLIKEKRETATLKCYPIPRHDTVYWYQQGPGQDPQFLISFYEKMQSDKGSIPDRFSAQQFSDYHSELNMSSLELGDSALYFCASSYDPGSGANVLTFGAGSRLTVL.

J is TRBJ2-7 and V is TRBV6-1; 7 bases align to TRBD2. V shed 5 bases, J shed 5 bases, and the junction held 9 bases outside the gene matches. The germline gives CDR1 MNHNS, CDR2 SASEGT. The CDR3 is 14 amino acids. CDR3 residues: CASSTQRLADEQYF. The CDR3, as DNA: TGTGCCAGCAGTACCCAACGGCTAGCGGACGAGCAGTACTTC.

The chain is built from TRBV15 and TRBJ2-7, with 8 bases that match TRBD1. CDR1 LNHNV and CDR2 YYDKDF come from the germline V gene (reference sequence). This CDR3 spans 15 amino acids. The trim removed 3 bases at V and 5 bases at J, leaving 9 bases unmatched. The CDR3 nucleotides are TGTGCCACCAGCAGGGGTGGACAGGGTAGCAACGAGCAGTACTTC. Its protein is CATSRGGQGSNEQYF.

In this sample, this clonotype turned up many times. The chain links TRBV20-1 to TRBJ2-7, with a possible D match to TRBD2 (6 bases). CDR3 length: 12 amino acids. Trimming removed 7 bases from V and 5 bases from J, with 15 bases in between. Germline V gene data show CDR1 as DFQATT and CDR2 as SNEGSKA (reference sequence). The CDR3 is CSGGREPHEQYF. CDR3 nucleotide sequence: TGCAGTGGGGGTCGGGAGCCCCACGAGCAGTACTTC.

This sequence joins TRBV6-1 and TRBJ2-7; D is ambiguous. V lost 6 bases and J lost 1, with 10 bases in between. This CDR3 region has 13 residues. Germline-derived CDR1 and CDR2 are MNHNS and SASEGT. In DNA, the CDR3 is TGTGCCAGCAGGGTGCTGGAGTCCTACGAGCAGTACTTC. Protein: CASRVLESYEQYF.

There are many counts of this clonotype. This chain uses TRBV7-9 with TRBJ1-2; D unresolved. This CDR3 spans 12 amino acids. The V end was cut by 4 bases, the J end by 7 bases, with 10 bases between. In germline, CDR1 is SEHNR, CDR2 FQNEAQ (reference sequence). The DNA for the CDR3 is TGTGCCAGCAGCTCCACCCCCGCTGGCTACACCTTC. Its protein product is CASSSTPAGYTF.

V is TRBV6-1 and J is TRBJ2-7; the match to TRBD1 covers 7 bases. CDR3 length: 11 residues. After removal of 6 bases from V and 8 bases from J, the junction contained 4 bases not matched to a gene. Germline V gene lookup returns CDR1 MNHNS and CDR2 SASEGT. CDR3 residues: CASSQGQKQYF. The CDR3 nucleotides read TGTGCCAGCAGCCAGGGACAGAAGCAGTACTTC.

The sample holds many counts of this clonotype. The rearrangement links TRBV12-3 or TRBV12-4 to TRBJ2-1; D is ambiguous. V was clipped by 3 bases and J by 9 bases, with 21 bases between them. The CDR3 runs to 16 residues. CDR3 coding DNA: TGTGCCAGCAGTTTGGGTCGTGGTGGGTCCTCAGGTGAGCAGTTCTTC. This encodes CASSLGRGGSSGEQFF.

This chain links TRBV9 with TRBJ2-7; tentative D call: TRBD1 (6 bases). This CDR3 is built from 15 residues. CDR1 and CDR2 (germline): SGDLS, YYNGEE. Trimming removed 4 bases at V and 4 bases at J, with 18 bases between. CDR3 coding DNA: TGTGCCAGCAGCCTCACGACAGGAAAATCATACGAGCAGTACTTC. It encodes CASSLTTGKSYEQYF.

This clonotype was seen many times. CDR3 nucleotides: TGCGCCAGCAGTCCAGGGTTGCAGACCCAGTACTTC. It specifies CASSPGLQTQYF. The V call is TRBV10-2, the J call TRBJ2-5; possible D gene TRBD1, 5 bases. Trimming removed 5 bases at V and 6 bases at J, with 10 bases between. This CDR3 contains 12 residues. Germline V gene lookup returns CDR1 WSHSY and CDR2 SAAADI.

The chain is built from TRBV7-9 and TRBJ2-7, with no clear D. Germline values: CDR1 SEHNR, CDR2 FQNEAQ (reference sequence). The V end lost 5 bases, the J end lost 6 bases, and 14 bases lay between the germline ends. CDR3 length: 13 amino acids. The CDR3 bases are TGTGCCAGCAGCGCAACCCCTCAGAGCGAGCAGTACTTC. Translating it yields CASSATPQSEQYF.

The CDR3 reads CASSLALGDSSYEQYF. For the CDR3, the DNA is TGTGCCAGCAGTTTAGCCCTGGGGGACAGCTCCTACGAGCAGTACTTC. J is TRBJ2-7 and V is TRBV27, with TRBD1 matching over 7 bases. V lost 2 bases to trimming and J lost 0 bases; unmatched junction nucleotides: 7. The length of the CDR3 is 16 residues. CDR1 and CDR2 (germline): MNHEY, SMNVEV (reference sequence).

The chain uses TRBV20-1 and TRBJ2-7; 8 bases fit TRBD1. Germline CDR1 and CDR2: DFQATT and SNEGSKA (reference sequence). The CDR3 extends over 16 amino acids. Trimming took 2 bases from V and 7 from J; bases not matched to a gene: 16. For the CDR3, the DNA is TGCAGTGCTAGACTCTACCCTGGACAGGGCGTCGAAGAGCAGTACTTC. This encodes CSARLYPGQGVEEQYF.

The V gene is TRBV2, the J gene TRBJ2-7; D might be TRBD1 (5 bases). The germline V gene encodes CDR1 SNHLY and CDR2 FYNNEI. The CDR3 is 11 amino acids. Between the trimmed V and J ends, which lost 6 bases and 6 bases, there was a span of 9 bases. The CDR3 region has the DNA TGTGCCAGCAGCCAGGGTGCCGAGCAGTACTTC. It specifies CASSQGAEQYF. Based on the CDR3 plus reference TRBV2 and TRBJ2-7, the full variable domain is EPEVTQTPSHQVTQMGQEVILRCVPISNHLYFYWYRQILGQKVEFLVSFYNNEISEKSEIFDDQFSVERPDGSNFTLKIRSTKLEDSAMYFCASSQGAEQYFGPGTRLTVT.

The table lists this clonotype with many counts. The chain carries TRBV28 and TRBJ2-7; 10 bases fit TRBD1. Germline V gene sequence: CDR1 MDHEN, CDR2 SYDVKM. Trimming took 6 bases from V and 7 from J; bases not matched to a gene: 6. The CDR3 totals 13 residues. The CDR3 is CASRPGTGVEQYF. The CDR3 nucleotides are TGTGCCAGCAGACCCGGGACAGGGGTTGAGCAGTACTTC.

CDR3 residues: CASSLEGGGPSNETQYF. The CDR3, as DNA: TGTGCCAGCAGTTTAGAAGGGGGAGGGCCCTCAAATGAGACCCAGTACTTC. The rearrangement links TRBV12-3 or TRBV12-4 to TRBJ2-5, with D maybe TRBD2 (7 bases). Trimming left V 1 base short and J 5 bases short, with 20 bases between. CDR3 length: 17 residues.

The sample holds a few counts of this clonotype. The CDR3 loop reads CASSSRQGRGYTF. CDR3 sequence (DNA): TGTGCCAGCAGTTCCCGACAGGGAAGGGGCTACACCTTC. V is TRBV12-3 or TRBV12-4 and J is TRBJ1-2; 7 bases line up with TRBD1. Losses at the gene ends were 4 bases for V and 8 bases for J; bases not matched to a gene: 7. The CDR3 is made up of 13 amino acids.

This clonotype occurred many times. CDR3 in DNA: TGTGCCAGCAGTGAACTTTCTGGAAACACCATATATTTT. Protein sequence: CASSELSGNTIYF. The chain uses TRBV6-1 and TRBJ1-3; D is unresolved. CDR1 and CDR2 (germline): MNHNS, SASEGT. Trimming cost V 2 bases and J 1 base, with 3 bases left between them. This CDR3 has 13 amino acids.

At least ten counts were recorded for this clonotype. This chain connects TRBV19 to TRBJ1-1, with 11 positions matching TRBD1. The CDR3 is 19 residues long. The germline gives CDR1 LNHDA, CDR2 SQIVND (reference sequence). The J segment lost 5 bases and the V segment lost 3 bases, leaving 17 bases of the junction unmatched. CDR3 in amino acids: CASSIGAGQGVWRQTEAFF. Written as DNA, the CDR3 is TGTGCCAGTAGTATTGGTGCGGGACAGGGGGTTTGGAGGCAGACTGAAGCTTTCTTT.

This chain links TRBV4-1 with TRBJ2-7, with 11 positions matching TRBD1. CDR1 MGHRA and CDR2 YSYEKL come from the germline V gene. V lost 3 bases and J lost 4; bases outside the gene matches: 5. The CDR3 covers 15 residues. The CDR3 reads CASSQLGQGAYEQYF. In DNA form, the CDR3 reads TGCGCCAGCAGCCAGCTAGGACAGGGGGCTTACGAGCAGTACTTC.

This clonotype was seen many times. J is TRBJ1-5 and V is TRBV12-3 or TRBV12-4; 10 nucleotides agree with TRBD1. V lost 6 bases, J lost 8 bases, and 7 bases stayed unmatched. CDR3 size: 14 residues. CDR3 amino acids: CASSLTGGDEPQHF. In DNA, the CDR3 is TGTGCCAGCAGCTTGACAGGGGGCGATGAGCCCCAGCATTTT.